The 24 T cell receptor beta chains reported below all come from one sample, sequenced in a study of graft-versus-host responses after intestinal transplantation. Using immunoSEQ multiplex PCR, the repertoire was profiled, and TCRdb retains in-frame clones only, with some absent. The sample includes 7,800 or so clones, 30% of them seen just once. Source: alloreactive CD4+ T cells from a mixed lymphocyte reaction culture, taken before transplantation. Subset: CFSE-low proliferating T cells sorted from roughly 6-day pre-transplant mixed lymphocyte reaction (GvH or HvG direction). The receptors stem from a human patient who was an organ donor for intestinal transplantation.

This sequence joins TRBV10-1 and TRBJ2-1; 10 nucleotides line up with TRBD2. This CDR3 is 15 amino acids long. Per germline, CDR1 WNHNN and CDR2 SYGVQD (reference sequence). The trim removed 1 base at V and 6 bases at J, leaving 3 bases unmatched. In DNA form, the CDR3 reads TGCGCCAGCAGTGAGTTTAGCGGGGGGACCAATGAGCAGTTCTTC. Its translation: CASSEFSGGTNEQFF.

This clone turned up a few times. The chain couples TRBV7-6 to TRBJ1-3; 7 nucleotides agree with TRBD1. The germline V gene has CDR1 SGHVS and CDR2 FNYEAQ. The CDR3 covers 15 residues. J lost 3 bases, V lost 5 bases, and 7 bases had no gene match. The CDR3, as DNA: TGTGCCAGCAGCACTCGACAGGGAGGTGGAAACACCATATATTTT. Translating gives CASSTRQGGGNTIYF.

The chain joins TRBV2 to TRBJ1-2; D ambiguous. The germline CDR1 and CDR2 sequences are SNHLY and FYNNEI. The V end was cut by 6 bases, the J end by 4 bases, with 15 bases between. This CDR3 spans 14 amino acids. This CDR3 is CASRRDLGGYGYTF. The CDR3 nucleotides are TGTGCCAGCAGGCGAGACCTAGGCGGCTATGGCTACACCTTC.

CDR3 bases: TGTGCCTGGAATTCCGGGGCCGGGGGTACGCAGTATTTT. Translation: CAWNSGAGGTQYF. This chain uses TRBV30 with TRBJ2-3; D might be TRBD2 (6 bases). The germline CDR1 and CDR2 sequences are GTSNPN and SVGIG (reference sequence). Trimming removed 4 bases from V and 8 bases from J, with 16 bases in between. The CDR3 runs 13 residues.

A few counts support this clone. J is TRBJ1-2 and V is TRBV5-1; D is uncertain. The V gene's germline CDR1 is SGHRS and CDR2 YFSETQ. V lost 0 bases and J 2 bases, leaving 8 bases between the germline ends. The CDR3 is made up of 14 amino acids. CDR3 region: CASSLALANYGYTF. In DNA form, the CDR3 reads TGCGCCAGCAGCTTGGCCCTGGCAAACTATGGCTACACCTTC.

This clone ranks as medium-sized. Here the CDR3 DNA reads TGCGCCAGCAGCTGGCCCGGGGCCTACGAGCAGTACTTC. As protein: CASSWPGAYEQYF. V and J are TRBV5-1 and TRBJ2-7, with TRBD2 as a possible D gene (5 bases). From germline, CDR1 is SGHRS and CDR2 YFSETQ. V lost 3 bases to trimming and J lost 2 bases, with 9 bases between them. The CDR3 length is 13 residues. Combining the CDR3 with reference TRBV5-1 and TRBJ2-7 gives the whole variable domain KAGVTQTPRYLIKTRGQQVTLSCSPISGHRSVSWYQQTPGQGLQFLFEYFSETQRNKGNFPGRFSGRQFSNSRSEMNVSTLELGDSALYLCASSWPGAYEQYFGPGTRLTVT.

This clone was seen a few times. J is TRBJ2-1 and V is TRBV15; D is perhaps TRBD2 (5 bases). Trimming took 0 bases from V and 5 from J, leaving 14 bases between them. CDR3 length equals 16 residues. The germline V gene has CDR1 LNHNV and CDR2 YYDKDF (reference sequence). The CDR3 coding sequence is TGTGCCACCAGCAGAGAAGGGCTAGCCATCCACAATGAGCAGTTCTTC. Protein product: CATSREGLAIHNEQFF.

This rearrangement joins TRBV7-3 to TRBJ2-1, with 7 positions matching TRBD1. Germline CDR1 SGHTA, CDR2 FQGTGA. The J segment lost 3 bases and the V segment lost 8 bases, leaving 7 bases of the junction unmatched. There are 14 residues in the CDR3. CDR3 region: CASGLGGGYNEQFF. The CDR3 DNA reads TGTGCCAGCGGGCTAGGGGGCGGCTACAATGAGCAGTTCTTC.

The chain has TRBV5-4 and TRBJ2-7; TRBD2 is a possible D gene (6 bases). Trimming removed 3 bases from V and 6 bases from J, with 13 bases in between. This CDR3 region has 13 residues. Germline V CDR1 and CDR2: SGHNT, YYREEE (reference sequence). The CDR3 DNA is TGTGCCAGCAGCTCACTAAGGGACTCCGAGCAGTACTTC. Translated: CASSSLRDSEQYF.

This clone rates as medium-sized. This chain links TRBV4-2 with TRBJ1-2; 7 bases match TRBD1. V dropped 4 bases and J dropped 8; count of bases not matched to a gene: 7. The CDR3 sequence is 13 residues long. Germline CDR1 and CDR2: LGHNA and YNFKEQ. The CDR3 protein is CASSRVRGEGYTF. The CDR3 DNA is TGTGCCAGCAGCCGCGTCAGGGGGGAAGGCTACACCTTC.

This clone occurred a few times. This chain uses TRBV29-1 with TRBJ1-4, with 7 bases identical to TRBD1. Germline CDR1 reads SQVTM; CDR2 reads ANQGSEA. V shed 6 bases, J shed 5 bases, and the junction held 3 bases outside the gene matches. The CDR3 extends over 12 amino acids. As DNA, the CDR3 is TGCAGCGTGACAGGGTCCAATGAAAAACTGTTTTTT. Translated, it gives CSVTGSNEKLFF.

This sequence joins TRBV7-2 and TRBJ2-5, with D perhaps TRBD1 (5 bases). The CDR3 sequence is 14 residues long. The V and J ends lost 1 base and 4 bases respectively, with 10 bases between them. Germline CDR1 reads SGHTA; CDR2 reads FQGNSA. The CDR3 bases are TGTGCCAGCAGCTTAGGCGGTAGGGGAGAGACCCAGTACTTC. This encodes CASSLGGRGETQYF.

The chain joins TRBV19 to TRBJ2-7; D not resolved. The CDR3 totals 14 residues. Germline V CDR1 and CDR2: LNHDA, SQIVND (reference sequence). Deletions cut 5 bases from V and 0 bases from J, with 11 bases between. The CDR3 DNA follows: TGTGCCAGTAGTGTCCTACTATCCTCCTACGAGCAGTACTTC. The encoded protein is CASSVLLSSYEQYF.

Details on this clone: Other nucleotide sequences from this sample produce the same CDR3. The V call is TRBV15, the J call TRBJ1-2, with a possible D match to TRBD1 (5 bases). Looked up from germline, CDR1 is LNHNV and CDR2 is YYDKDF (reference sequence). V dropped 5 bases and J dropped 4 bases, with 17 bases sitting between them. The CDR3 runs 15 residues. CDR3: CATSFSGQRSYGYTF. Here the CDR3 DNA reads TGTGCCACCAGCTTTAGTGGACAACGATCCTATGGCTACACCTTC.

The chain joins TRBV29-1 to TRBJ2-7, with a weak D call TRBD1 (5 bases). CDR3 size: 11 residues. Germline CDR1 is SQVTM and CDR2 is ANQGSEA. Trimming shortened V by 5 bases and J by 2 bases, and 7 bases separated the two germline ends. CDR3 DNA sequence: TGCAGCGTTCTCAGGGCCTACGAGCAGTACTTC. This codes for CSVLRAYEQYF.

Relative to its sample, this clone is medium-sized (0.01 to 0.1%). The chain uses TRBV9 and TRBJ1-2; 9 bases map to TRBD1. The CDR3 consists of 16 residues. V trimming: 3 bases; J trimming: 2 bases; junction bases outside the gene matches: 8. The V gene's germline CDR1 is SGDLS and CDR2 YYNGEE. The chain's CDR3 is CASSEYTGGRNYGYTF. The CDR3 coding sequence is TGTGCCAGCAGCGAATACACAGGGGGCCGGAACTATGGCTACACCTTC.

This clone appeared a few times. The CDR3 loop is CASGLDRGDLVTQYF. The CDR3 region has the DNA TGTGCTAGTGGTTTGGACAGGGGGGACCTAGTGACCCAGTACTTC. J is TRBJ2-5 and V is TRBV12-5, with 8 nucleotides matching TRBD1. The CDR3 consists of 15 residues. CDR1 LGHNT and CDR2 FRNRAP come from the germline V gene. V dropped 1 base and J dropped 7; count of bases not matched to a gene: 8.

The V call is TRBV6-5, the J call TRBJ2-1; TRBD2 matches at 7 bases. Germline CDR1 MNHEY, CDR2 SVGAGI. This CDR3 has 13 residues. After removal of 7 bases from V and 9 bases from J, the junction contained 9 bases not matched to a gene. CDR3 coding DNA: TGTGCCAGCACCGCGACTAGGGAGGGTGAGCAGTTCTTC. This encodes CASTATREGEQFF.

This clone rates as medium-sized (0.01 to 0.1%). The chain has TRBV4-2 and TRBJ2-5, with D possibly TRBD2 on 6 matching bases. CDR1 is LGHNA and CDR2 is YNFKEQ in the germline V gene. Trimming shortened V by 1 base and J by 0 bases, and 6 bases separated the two germline ends. The CDR3 runs 14 residues. DNA of the CDR3: TGTGCCAGCAGCCAAGGCGGGGACCAAGAGACCCAGTACTTC. Translated, it gives CASSQGGDQETQYF.

J is TRBJ2-6 and V is TRBV7-2, with TRBD2 identical over 7 bases. V shed 5 bases, J shed 0 bases, and the junction held 7 bases outside the gene matches. The germline CDR1 and CDR2 sequences are SGHTA and FQGNSA. CDR3 length: 17 amino acids. CDR3 nucleotides: TGTGCCAGCAGCCCCCGGGGGGACGTCTCTGGGGCCAACGTCCTGACTTTC. This sequence encodes CASSPRGDVSGANVLTF.

This clone was picked up a small number of times. This chain joins TRBV20-1 and TRBJ2-7; weak D call: TRBD2 (6 bases). Trimming pared 6 bases from V and 3 bases from J, leaving 9 bases between. The CDR3 covers 11 residues. From germline, CDR1 is DFQATT and CDR2 SNEGSKA (reference sequence). The CDR3 here is CSARGYYEQYF. CDR3 bases: TGCAGTGCCCGGGGGTACTACGAGCAGTACTTC.

V gene TRBV9 combines with J gene TRBJ1-1; TRBD1 aligns across 8 bases. J lost 6 bases, V lost 6 bases, and 7 bases had no gene match. Per germline, CDR1 SGDLS and CDR2 YYNGEE. This CDR3 comprises 13 residues. CDR3 bases: TGTGCCAGCACCCTGGGACAGGTACCTGAAGCTTTCTTT. Translated, it gives CASTLGQVPEAFF.

This clone showed up just a few times. The chain couples TRBV6-5 to TRBJ2-5; possibly TRBD1 for D (5 bases). Germline loops: CDR1 MNHEY, CDR2 SVGAGI. V lost 10 bases to trimming and J lost 2 bases, with 11 bases between them. CDR3 length: 12 amino acids. The CDR3 reads CATRGLQETQYF. The CDR3 DNA is TGTGCCACAAGGGGCCTTCAAGAGACCCAGTACTTC.

A few counts support this clone. DNA of the CDR3: TGTGCCAGCAGCTTGACCCCCCAGAGGCAGCCCCAGCATTTT. Encoded protein: CASSLTPQRQPQHF. The chain joins TRBV5-6 to TRBJ1-5; D not certain. CDR1 is SGHDT and CDR2 is YYEEEE in the germline V gene. Trimming left V 1 base short and J 7 bases short, with 12 bases between. The CDR3 spans 14 residues.